This T cell receptor beta chain stems from a study of OX40 agonist ivuxolimab in advanced cancers. Study in general: Prior anti-PD-1, anti-PD-L1 or anti-CTLA-4 therapy did not bar entry, and approximately 43% had some.

CDR3 length: 15 amino acids. Trimming at V came to 1 base and at J to 5 bases, leaving 7 bases not matched to a gene. Germline V gene data show CDR1 as GTSNPN and CDR2 as SVGIG (reference sequence). Enrollment shut out patients with autoimmune disease history or systemic immunosuppression. Turning to this clone: What it recognizes is unknown.

The repertoire was sequenced with immunoSEQ multiplex PCR; TCRdb's copy has only in-frame clones and lacks some. The sample has over 2,500 clones; more than 85% are singletons. Notes on the study in general: Expanded peripheral T cells had an undetermined antigen specificity.

The chain has TRBV30 and TRBJ1-5, with 8 bases matching TRBD1. Material: CD4+ or CD8+ T cells sorted from blood, obtained in a trial of the OX40 agonist ivuxolimab. The origin of this receptor is an adult with an advanced solid tumor such as melanoma, head and neck, liver or kidney cancer. This chain's CDR3 is CAWSEGTGTDQPQHF. The CDR3 DNA follows: TGTGCCTGGAGTGAAGGGACAGGCACTGATCAGCCCCAGCATTTT.